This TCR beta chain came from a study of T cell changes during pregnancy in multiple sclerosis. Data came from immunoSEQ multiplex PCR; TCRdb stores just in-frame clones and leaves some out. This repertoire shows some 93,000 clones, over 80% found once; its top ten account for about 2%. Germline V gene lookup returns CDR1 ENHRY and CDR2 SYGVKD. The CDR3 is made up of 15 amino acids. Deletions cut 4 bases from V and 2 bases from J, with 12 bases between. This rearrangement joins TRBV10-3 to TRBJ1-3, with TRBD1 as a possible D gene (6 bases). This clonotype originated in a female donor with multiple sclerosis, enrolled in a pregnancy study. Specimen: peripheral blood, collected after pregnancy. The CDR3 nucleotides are TGTGCCATCAGTGGCTCCGGGACAACTGGAAACACCATATATTTT. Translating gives CAISGSGTTGNTIYF.